This T cell receptor (beta chain) was sequenced for a study of cytomegalovirus exposure and HLA in healthy donors. The study, taken as a whole, reports: Later analysis identified several of the most significant clusters that appeared linked to common viral pathogens.

Regarding this clone: What it binds is unknown.

V was shortened by 6 bases and J by 4 bases, with 13 bases between the two germline ends. Per germline, CDR1 MNHNY and CDR2 SVGAGI (reference sequence). The CDR3 length is 14 residues. The PCR used 60 Vbeta and 13 Jbeta primers. Clones were read by immunoSEQ multiplex PCR, and TCRdb kept only the in-frame ones, dropping some. This sample has around 200,000 clones, with 70% to 90% found just once. The sequence came from a woman younger than 45 in good health and CMV-seronegative. This rearrangement joins TRBV6-6 to TRBJ1-5; tentative D call: TRBD1 (6 bases). Sequencing was carried out using PBMCs. In DNA, the CDR3 is TGTGCCAGCAGCCCCGGGACATTTAATCAGCCCCAGCATTTT. This translates into CASSPGTFNQPQHF.